The next 9 T cell receptor beta chains were all read from a single sample in a study of Graves' ophthalmopathy and Graves' hyperthyroidism. RNA transcripts yielded amplified TCR beta CDR3 regions. HTBI primers served in a first-round RT-PCR, which a second-round multiplex PCR followed. TCRdb re-called the multiplex PCR reads through MiXCR, storing one row per CDR3 protein. Here the sample spans fewer than 650,000 distinct CDR3 sequences, approximately 21% being singletons. Sequencing was carried out using peripheral blood. The origin of the receptors is a woman aged 18-29 years with stable Graves' hyperthyroidism. Some clones in this sample may be carry-over from other donors' samples.

CDR3 nucleotides: TGCGCCAGCAGCCCCGGGACCACCCTAGCCAAAAACATTCAGTACTTC. Protein: CASSPGTTLAKNIQYF. The chain combines TRBV5-1 with TRBJ2-4; the D call may be TRBD1 or TRBD2 (5 bases each). The CDR3 runs 16 residues. Germline V gene lookup returns CDR1 SGHRS and CDR2 YFSETQ. V lost 4 bases and J 0 bases, leaving 14 bases between the germline ends.

This clonotype has ten or more counts. V usage is TRBV9 and J usage is TRBJ1-2; the match to TRBD1 covers 9 bases. Germline CDR1 SGDLS, CDR2 YYNGEE. V was pared by 2 bases and J by 4 bases, with 6 bases of the junction left unmatched. The length of the CDR3 is 15 residues. The CDR3, as DNA: TGTGCCAGCAGCGTTTCCGGGACAGGGTCCTATGGCTACACCTTC. Its protein product is CASSVSGTGSYGYTF.

CDR3: CASSEDRGSADTQYF. The CDR3 DNA reads as TGTGCCAGCAGTGAAGATCGGGGTTCGGCGGATACGCAGTATTTT. The chain joins TRBV6-1 to TRBJ2-3; D is possibly TRBD2 (5 bases). The V and J ends lost 1 base and 6 bases respectively, with 14 bases between them. Germline V gene lookup returns CDR1 MNHNS and CDR2 SASEGT. This CDR3 region has 15 residues.

V and J are TRBV7-9 and TRBJ1-2; D not certain. Trimming took 3 bases from V and 6 from J, leaving 17 bases between them. The germline gives CDR1 SEHNR, CDR2 FQNEAQ (reference sequence). This CDR3 has 15 amino acids. CDR3: CASSLSVGLSNGYTF. Written as DNA, the CDR3 is TGTGCCAGCAGCTTGTCCGTGGGTCTATCGAATGGCTACACCTTC.

About this clonotype: Being one base from a much bigger clone, this may be a read error. The chain couples TRBV6-2 or TRBV6-3 to TRBJ2-7; 8 nucleotides line up with TRBD2. V was clipped by 2 bases and J by 3 bases; unmatched bases: 15. There are 18 residues in the CDR3. Germline V gene sequence: CDR1 MNHEY, CDR2 SVGEGT. CDR3 in amino acids: CASSYVPIPGLGCYEQYF. Here the CDR3 DNA reads TGTGCCAGCAGTTACGTCCCCATCCCGGGACTAGGATGCTACGAGCAGTACTTC.

To note about this clonotype: This could be a read error, since a much larger clone is one nucleotide away. This rearrangement joins TRBV11-1 to TRBJ1-2; 7 bases agree with TRBD1. Germline lookup yields CDR1 SGHAT and CDR2 FQDESV (reference sequence). This CDR3 contains 14 residues. The CDR3 DNA sequence: TGTGCCAGCTGCTTAGAGGACAGGCAAGGAGGCTACACCTTC. Translated, it gives CASCLEDRQGGYTF. Based on the CDR3 plus reference TRBV11-1 and TRBJ1-2, the full variable domain is EAEVAQSPRYKITEKSQAVAFWCDPISGHATLYWYRQILGQGPELLVQFQDESVVDDSQLPKDRFSAERLKGVDSTLKIQPAELGDSAMYLCASCLEDRQGGYTFGSGTRLTVV.

This clonotype was counted at least ten times. The CDR3 DNA sequence: TGCAGTGTTATATCACACAGGGGGTTGAACACTGAAGCTTTCTTT. Its protein product is CSVISHRGLNTEAFF. V usage is TRBV20-1 and J usage is TRBJ1-1, with 8 positions matching TRBD1. The germline CDR1 and CDR2 sequences are DFQATT and SNEGSKA (reference sequence). The CDR3 spans 15 residues. V was clipped by 7 bases and J by 0 bases; unmatched bases: 10.

A word on this clonotype: The final CDR3 position lacks the conserved phenylalanine or tryptophan, pointing to a likely read error. The limits of the CDR3 on the DNA are not certain, so only TCRdb's listed CDR3 is given. The rearrangement uses TRBV6-5 and TRBJ1-1; the table gives TRBD1 as D, unverified against the DNA. CDR1 MNHEY and CDR2 SVGAGI come from the germline V gene. Including both end residues, the CDR3 is 15 amino acids long. The CDR3 sequence: CASSLTGPTNTEACL.

For this clonotype: A much more abundant neighbour one base away suggests this may be a read error. The genes are TRBV30 and TRBJ2-5; unclear D gene. The CDR3 has 15 amino acids. CDR1 and CDR2 from the germline V gene are GTSNPN and SVGIG (reference sequence). CDR3 DNA: TGTGCCTGGAGTGAATTTGGGCGATTCCAAGAGACCAAGTACTTC. Protein: CAWSEFGRFQETKYF.